This T cell receptor (beta chain) was recovered during a study of cytomegalovirus exposure and HLA in healthy donors. Study-level points and caveats: In a later analysis, specific HLA alleles were associated with over 15,000 TCR beta sequences at a 0.05 false discovery rate. Later on, an analysis found that several of the most significant clusters appeared to be linked to common viral pathogens, which included parvovirus B19. 87-base-pair reads could not separate some V segments, including TRBV6-2 and TRBV6-3.

In germline, CDR1 is SGHTA, CDR2 FQGNSA. Trimming removed 10 bases from V and 0 bases from J, with 17 bases in between. The CDR3 sequence is 15 residues long. PCR amplification relied on 60 Vbeta primers (plus 13 Jbeta primers). Sequenced by immunoSEQ multiplex PCR; TCRdb stores in-frame clones only, minus some. The sample carries roughly 150,000 clones, approximately 80% recorded once. Points on this clone: What it binds is not known.

The gene calls are TRBV7-2 and TRBJ2-3, with D perhaps matching TRBD2 (5 bases). This clonotype was obtained from a man under 40 in good health and CMV-seropositive. The sequenced sample was PBMCs. The CDR3 loop reads CATKRDVGSTDTQYF. For the CDR3, the DNA is TGTGCCACCAAGAGGGATGTGGGGAGCACAGATACGCAGTATTTT.